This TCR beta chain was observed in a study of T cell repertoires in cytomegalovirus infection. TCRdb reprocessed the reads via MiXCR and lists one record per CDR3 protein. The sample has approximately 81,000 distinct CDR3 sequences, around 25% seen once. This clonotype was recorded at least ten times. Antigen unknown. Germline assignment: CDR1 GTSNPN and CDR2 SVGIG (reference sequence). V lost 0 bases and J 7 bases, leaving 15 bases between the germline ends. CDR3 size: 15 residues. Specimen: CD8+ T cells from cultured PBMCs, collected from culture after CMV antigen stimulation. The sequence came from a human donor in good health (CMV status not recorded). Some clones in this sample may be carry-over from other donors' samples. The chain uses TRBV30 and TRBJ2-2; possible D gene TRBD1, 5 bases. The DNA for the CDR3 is TGTGCCTGGAGTGTAGGTGGCAGGGAAAACGGGGAGCTGTTTTTT. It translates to CAWSVGGRENGELFF.